Sequencing of this TCR beta chain was carried out in a study of blood T cell repertoires in COVID-19. Study overall: Sources were T cells, B-cell-depleted T cells, or PBMCs; the material itself was cDNA or gDNA.

The germline V gene encodes CDR1 SGHRS and CDR2 YFSETQ. CDR3 length equals 16 residues. Trimming cost V 1 base and J 0 bases, with 13 bases left between them. Sequencing was performed with immunoSEQ multiplex PCR; in TCRdb, only in-frame clones are kept and a portion is missing. The repertoire has about 160,000 clones, about 90% of them found once; the top ten carry nearly 5%. The sequenced sample was peripheral blood. The rearrangement uses TRBV5-1 and TRBJ1-2; D may be TRBD1 (6 bases). The sequence came from a man younger than 45 with COVID-19, enrolled during active disease. CDR3 residues: CASSLRPGDSNYGYTF. The DNA of the CDR3 is TGCGCCAGCAGCTTGAGGCCAGGGGATTCTAACTATGGCTACACCTTC.